This T cell receptor (beta chain) was captured by sequencing in a study of cytomegalovirus exposure and HLA in healthy donors. Findings of the study overall: Productive rates of about 87% or about 30% were seen for most TCR beta V segments in an earlier analysis. Immune exposure data for these donors was limited to CMV serostatus. Using a false discovery rate of 0.05, a later analysis showed that around 16,000 TCR beta sequences were associated with HLA alleles. Differences between HLA loci emerged in a later analysis of TCR association rates, with DRB1 most and HLA-C fewest.

Germline assignment: CDR1 SGHTA and CDR2 FQGTGA. V lost 2 bases and J lost 1; bases outside the gene matches: 5. This CDR3 has 16 amino acids. Remarks on this clone: Its specificity is unknown.

Both 60 Vbeta primers and 13 Jbeta primers went into the PCR. Profiled with immunoSEQ multiplex PCR; TCRdb holds only in-frame clones, not every one. The sample records approximately 100,000 clones, 75% being singletons. The TCR comes from a middle-aged man in good health and CMV-seronegative. The rearrangement joins TRBV7-3 to TRBJ2-3, with TRBD2 matching 8 bases. The material sequenced was PBMCs. The CDR3 DNA sequence: TGTGCCAGCAGCTTACGGGCGGGAGGTCGCACAGATACGCAGTATTTT. It yields the protein CASSLRAGGRTDTQYF.